The clone carrying this T cell receptor (beta chain) has a handful of counts. Its antigen is undetermined. MiXCR was run by TCRdb on the 5' RACE reads, yielding one entry per CDR3 protein. The sample lists 350,000 to 450,000 distinct CDR3 sequences, more than 25% occurring once. V was pared by 6 bases and J by 7 bases, with 13 bases of the junction left unmatched. The germline gives CDR1 MNHEY, CDR2 SVGEGT. This CDR3 comprises 15 residues. These data are taken from a study of CD8 T cells in ankylosing spondylitis. Broader study findings: Seemingly characteristic of ankylosing spondylitis blood was a TCR beta motif consisting of about 8 highly homologous variants. In the blood and synovial fluid of reactive arthritis, some motif variants had been previously reported. Researchers report that disease-linked clones proved CD8+ and relatively rare in peripheral blood.

The receptor's source is a male donor with ankylosing spondylitis. What was sequenced was blood, either unsorted or a sorted T cell fraction (not recorded which). The rearrangement uses TRBV6-2 or TRBV6-3 and TRBJ1-2; 8 bases align to TRBD1. The CDR3 spells CASSSPGQGSAGYTF. The CDR3 region has the DNA TGTGCCAGCAGCTCCCCCGGACAGGGTTCAGCTGGCTACACCTTC.